This T cell receptor (beta chain) came from a study of blood T cell repertoires in COVID-19. About the research overall: The United States, Italy and Spain were the sources of the acute and convalescent COVID-19 samples.

Repertoires were generated with immunoSEQ multiplex PCR, while TCRdb's copy carries only in-frame clones and drops some. The top ten hold 15% to 20% of the sample, which has under 200,000 clones, 82% seen once. The CDR3 runs 14 residues. Per germline, CDR1 SGDLS and CDR2 YYNGEE. Trimming stripped 0 bases from V and 12 bases from J, with 16 bases between. The chain links TRBV9 to TRBJ2-4; D remains ambiguous. This sequence was found in a man aged 55 to 70 who had recovered from COVID-19. The sequencing sample was made of PBMCs or T cells enriched from blood (not recorded which). The CDR3 sequence: CASSVGRLEEDQYF. DNA for the CDR3: TGTGCCAGCAGCGTAGGGAGACTGGAAGAAGATCAGTACTTC.